The 15 T cell receptor beta chains below all came from one sample that was sequenced in a study of beta chain features in type 1 diabetes (dated by TCRdb to 2016 to 2019). The library was built by means of the immunoSEQ multiplex PCR assay. The High Capacity cDNA Reverse Transcription Kit was used to reverse transcribe all of the isolated RNA, meaning that expressed TCRB transcripts were what got sequenced. As stored in TCRdb, this immuneACCESS dataset retains in-frame rearrangements with V and J assigned. A fraction of the clones does not appear; measured against another copy, unresolved V genes explain less than half of the discrepancy, and the remainder lacks a known reason. In this sample the table shows 300,000 to 400,000 clones, roughly 11% of which occur a single time. Of the sample, around 0.015% falls within the top ten clones. The material sequenced was naive CD4+ T cells from blood. The cell subset or site label of this sample denotes: true naive CD4+ T cells. The receptors were gathered from a woman under 40 in good health.

The table lists this clone with a few counts. The chain combines TRBV10-3 with TRBJ2-7, with 8 nucleotides matching TRBD1. This CDR3 comprises 14 residues. Trimming removed 6 bases from V and 6 bases from J; junction bases left unmatched: 10. The germline CDR1 and CDR2 sequences are ENHRY and SYGVKD. The CDR3 sequence: CAISGQGIKREQYF. CDR3 nucleotide sequence: TGTGCCATCAGCGGACAGGGAATCAAGCGCGAGCAGTACTTC.

This clone has just a few counts. The rearrangement links TRBV27 to TRBJ2-4; TRBD2 matches at 8 bases. Germline loops: CDR1 MNHEY, CDR2 SMNVEV (reference sequence). The CDR3 consists of 16 residues. After removal of 4 bases from V and 1 base from J, the junction contained 6 bases not matched to a gene. The CDR3 region is CASSSAGLGAKNIQYF. CDR3 coding DNA: TGTGCCAGCAGTTCCGCGGGACTAGGGGCCAAAAACATTCAGTACTTC.

The CDR3 protein is CASSFFPGGYEQYF. The CDR3 DNA is TGTGCCAGCAGCTTCTTCCCCGGGGGGTACGAGCAGTACTTC. The V call is TRBV5-4, the J call TRBJ2-7, with TRBD2 identical over 7 bases. With V trimmed by 2 bases and J by 4 bases, 6 bases remained unmatched. Germline CDR1 reads SGHNT; CDR2 reads YYREEE (reference sequence). The CDR3 totals 14 residues. Complete variable domain (other parts from reference TRBV5-4 and TRBJ2-7): ETGVTQSPTHLIKTRGQQVTLRCSSQSGHNTVSWYQQALGQGPQFIFQYYREEENGRGNFPPRFSGLQFPNYSSELNVNALELDDSALYLCASSFFPGGYEQYFGPGTRLTVT.

The V call is TRBV28, the J call TRBJ2-2; 7 bases are shared with TRBD1. The CDR3 runs 14 residues. Per germline, CDR1 MDHEN and CDR2 SYDVKM. Germline trimming cut 4 bases from V and 3 bases from J; bases unmatched to any gene: 2. The CDR3 spells CASSSGTDTGELFF. CDR3 nucleotides: TGTGCCAGCAGTTCAGGGACAGACACCGGGGAGCTGTTTTTT.

Only a few counts were recorded for this clone. This chain uses TRBV4-2 with TRBJ2-1; 12 bases align to TRBD2. The V segment lost 1 base and the J segment 7 bases; nucleotides outside the gene matches: 2. The germline CDR1 and CDR2 sequences are LGHNA and YNFKEQ. CDR3 length: 15 amino acids. The CDR3 DNA reads TGTGCCAGCAGCCAAGGGACTAGCGGGACGAATGAGCAGTTCTTC. Protein: CASSQGTSGTNEQFF.

The V call is TRBV5-4, the J call TRBJ2-5, with 9 bases lining up with TRBD2. With V trimmed by 1 base and J by 5 bases, 9 bases remained unmatched. CDR3 length: 16 amino acids. From germline, CDR1 is SGHNT and CDR2 YYREEE (reference sequence). The DNA of the CDR3 is TGTGCCAGCAGCTTGATCGGCGGGAGGGCTGGGGAGACCCAGTACTTC. It is translated as CASSLIGGRAGETQYF.

The chain has TRBV19 and TRBJ2-1, with D perhaps TRBD2 (6 bases). Trimming pared 7 bases from V and 7 bases from J, leaving 20 bases between. CDR3 size: 15 residues. Germline V lookup: CDR1 LNHDA, CDR2 SQIVND (reference sequence). CDR3 in amino acids: CASKKGDSARNEQFF. CDR3 in DNA: TGTGCCAGTAAAAAAGGGGACTCCGCTCGTAATGAGCAGTTCTTC.

The chain is built from TRBV18 and TRBJ1-1; D remains unclear. The CDR3 sequence is 14 residues long. V shed 3 bases and J shed 5 bases, with 13 bases lying between them. The germline CDR1 and CDR2 sequences are KGHSH and LQKENI. In DNA, the CDR3 is TGTGCCAGCTCACCTGAAGCGCTCAAGACTGAAGCTTTCTTT. It codes for CASSPEALKTEAFF.

This clone was observed a handful of times. V is TRBV7-9 and J is TRBJ1-5; unclear D gene. V lost 3 bases, J lost 6 bases, and 9 bases lay in between. The CDR3 totals 13 residues. Germline-derived CDR1 and CDR2 are SEHNR and FQNEAQ (reference sequence). CDR3 coding DNA: TGTGCCAGCAGCTTTGCGGGAGGTCAGCCCCAGCATTTT. It translates to CASSFAGGQPQHF.

This clone was observed a few times. V gene TRBV19 combines with J gene TRBJ2-5; D gene uncertain. CDR3 size: 11 residues. CDR1 LNHDA and CDR2 SQIVND come from the germline V gene (reference sequence). Trimming stripped 3 bases from V and 5 bases from J, with 4 bases between. CDR3 protein: CASSMSETQYF. CDR3 DNA: TGTGCCAGTAGTATGTCGGAGACCCAGTACTTC.

V and J are TRBV28 and TRBJ2-7, with 8 bases aligning to TRBD2. Germline loops: CDR1 MDHEN, CDR2 SYDVKM. The V and J ends lost 1 base and 4 bases, in that order; junction bases with no gene match: 6. There are 15 residues in the CDR3. The CDR3 DNA follows: TGTGCCAGCAGTTTATCAGCGGGAGTTGTGTACGAGCAGTACTTC. This encodes CASSLSAGVVYEQYF.

This clone was counted a few times. The chain links TRBV4-2 to TRBJ2-1; 9 bases are shared with TRBD2. The germline CDR1 and CDR2 sequences are LGHNA and YNFKEQ. J was trimmed by 9 bases and V by 0 bases; bases with no gene match: 6. The CDR3 is made up of 15 amino acids. The CDR3 spells CASSQDRGLASEQFF. CDR3 DNA: TGTGCCAGCAGCCAAGATAGGGGACTAGCCAGTGAGCAGTTCTTC.

This clone was observed a handful of times. The rearrangement joins TRBV18 to TRBJ1-1, with a weak D call TRBD1 (6 bases). CDR1 and CDR2 from the germline V gene are KGHSH and LQKENI. The CDR3 has 15 residues. Trimming removed 4 bases from V and 0 bases from J, with 12 bases in between. CDR3 in amino acids: CASSLSTGMNTEAFF. The CDR3 region has the DNA TGTGCCAGCTCACTGTCGACAGGCATGAACACTGAAGCTTTCTTT.

This chain connects TRBV5-1 to TRBJ2-7, with 8 bases that match TRBD1. The CDR3 loop spans 14 amino acids. Germline V gene data show CDR1 as SGHRS and CDR2 as YFSETQ. With V trimmed by 4 bases and J by 2 bases, 5 bases remained unmatched. The CDR3 is CASSDLTGAYEQYF. The CDR3 coding sequence is TGCGCCAGCAGCGACCTGACAGGGGCCTACGAGCAGTACTTC.

V usage is TRBV27 and J usage is TRBJ2-1, with TRBD1 as a possible D gene (5 bases). The germline gives CDR1 MNHEY, CDR2 SMNVEV (reference sequence). Deletions cut 5 bases from V and 8 bases from J, with 16 bases between. This CDR3 spans 14 amino acids. The CDR3 DNA reads TGTGCCAGCAGTCCACGGAGTTGGGGCGATGAGCAGTTCTTC. Protein: CASSPRSWGDEQFF.